These 9 T cell receptor beta chains share one sample of origin, sequenced in a study of cytomegalovirus exposure and HLA in healthy donors. Researchers ran the PCR with 60 Vbeta and 13 Jbeta primers. Method: immunoSEQ multiplex PCR; TCRdb's copy keeps in-frame clones and lacks some. The listing records approximately 130,000 clones. The sequenced sample was PBMCs. The receptors come from a woman aged 60-75 years in good health and CMV-seronegative.

V is TRBV4-1 and J is TRBJ2-6, with D possibly TRBD1 on 6 matching bases. This CDR3 has 16 amino acids. Germline lookup yields CDR1 MGHRA and CDR2 YSYEKL. V lost 5 bases to trimming and J lost 1 base, with 12 bases between them. The CDR3: CASSSHRESGANVLTF. The CDR3 bases are TGCGCCAGCAGCTCACACAGGGAATCTGGGGCCAACGTCCTGACTTTC.

The rearrangement joins TRBV10-3 to TRBJ2-1; D call uncertain. V was pared by 6 bases and J by 4 bases, with 4 bases between. This CDR3 is built from 11 residues. CDR1 is ENHRY, CDR2 SYGVKD, per germline. The CDR3 bases are TGTGCCATCAGACGGTACAATGAGCAGTTCTTC. This sequence encodes CAIRRYNEQFF.

The rearrangement links TRBV28 to TRBJ2-2; 8 nucleotides match TRBD1. The V segment lost 6 bases and the J segment 4 bases; nucleotides outside the gene matches: 13. Germline loops: CDR1 MDHEN, CDR2 SYDVKM. The CDR3 runs 17 residues. In DNA, the CDR3 is TGTGCCAGCAGCTCCAGGGGGCTGAAGGCGAGCACCGGGGAGCTGTTTTTT. Translating gives CASSSRGLKASTGELFF.

The chain links TRBV7-2 to TRBJ1-6, with D perhaps TRBD1 (6 bases). Trimming removed 5 bases from V and 6 bases from J, with 14 bases in between. The germline CDR1 and CDR2 sequences are SGHTA and FQGNSA. This CDR3 is 15 amino acids long. This CDR3 is CASSQYTGPNSPLHF. The CDR3 DNA reads as TGTGCCAGCAGCCAATACACAGGGCCTAATTCACCCCTCCACTTT.

The chain recombines TRBV27 with TRBJ2-7, with 9 bases that match TRBD2. The CDR3 totals 14 residues. J gave up 2 bases and V 5 bases, and 4 bases lay outside the gene matches. The germline V gene encodes CDR1 MNHEY and CDR2 SMNVEV (reference sequence). CDR3 DNA sequence: TGTGCCAGCAGTCCGCGGGGGGGCCCCTACGAGCAGTACTTC. It yields the protein CASSPRGGPYEQYF.

The chain uses TRBV28 and TRBJ2-7, with a possible D match to TRBD1 (6 bases). Germline V gene sequence: CDR1 MDHEN, CDR2 SYDVKM. The CDR3 contains 15 residues. V gave up 3 bases and J gave up 8 bases, with 20 bases separating them. This CDR3 reads CASSFIPRDTGQQYF. The DNA for the CDR3 is TGTGCCAGCAGTTTCATTCCCCGGGACACAGGTCAGCAGTACTTC.

The genes are TRBV27 and TRBJ1-2; 7 nucleotides align to TRBD1. This CDR3 has 15 amino acids. Germline V gives CDR1 MNHEY, CDR2 SMNVEV (reference sequence). Trimming took 6 bases from V and 8 from J; bases not matched to a gene: 15. The chain's CDR3 is CASRRDREEIWGYTF. As DNA, the CDR3 is TGTGCCAGCAGAAGAGACAGGGAGGAAATATGGGGCTACACCTTC.

This chain joins TRBV7-6 and TRBJ2-7; the D gene is possibly TRBD1 (5 bases). Trimming pared 5 bases from V and 4 bases from J, leaving 24 bases between. Looked up from germline, CDR1 is SGHVS and CDR2 is FNYEAQ. The CDR3 spans 17 residues. The CDR3 sequence: CASSPEESLDSPYEQYF. The CDR3 DNA reads as TGTGCCAGCAGCCCAGAGGAGTCCCTAGACAGTCCGTACGAGCAGTACTTC.

This rearrangement joins TRBV10-2 to TRBJ1-4; the D is unclear. Germline loops: CDR1 WSHSY, CDR2 SAAADI. The CDR3 totals 14 residues. V dropped 2 bases and J dropped 8 bases, with 12 bases sitting between them. Here the CDR3 reads CASSEQVVGEKLFF. In nucleotides, the CDR3 is TGCGCCAGCAGTGAGCAAGTAGTCGGGGAAAAACTGTTTTTT.